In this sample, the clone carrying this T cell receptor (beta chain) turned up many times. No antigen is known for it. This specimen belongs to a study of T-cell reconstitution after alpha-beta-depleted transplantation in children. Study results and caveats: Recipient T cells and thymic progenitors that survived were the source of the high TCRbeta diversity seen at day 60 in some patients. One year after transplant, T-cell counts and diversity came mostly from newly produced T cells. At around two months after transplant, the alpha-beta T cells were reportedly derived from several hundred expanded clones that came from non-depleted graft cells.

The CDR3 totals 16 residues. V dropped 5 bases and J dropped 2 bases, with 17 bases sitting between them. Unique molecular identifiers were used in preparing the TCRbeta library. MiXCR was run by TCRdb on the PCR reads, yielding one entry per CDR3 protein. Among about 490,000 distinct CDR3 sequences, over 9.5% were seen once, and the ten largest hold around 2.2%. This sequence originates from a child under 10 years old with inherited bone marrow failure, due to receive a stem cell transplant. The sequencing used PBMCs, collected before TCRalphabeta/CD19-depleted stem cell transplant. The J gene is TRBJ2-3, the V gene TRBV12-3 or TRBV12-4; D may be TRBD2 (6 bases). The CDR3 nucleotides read TGTGCCAGCAGTCCAAGGGGACTTCCACCCACAGATACGCAGTATTTT. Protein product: CASSPRGLPPTDTQYF.